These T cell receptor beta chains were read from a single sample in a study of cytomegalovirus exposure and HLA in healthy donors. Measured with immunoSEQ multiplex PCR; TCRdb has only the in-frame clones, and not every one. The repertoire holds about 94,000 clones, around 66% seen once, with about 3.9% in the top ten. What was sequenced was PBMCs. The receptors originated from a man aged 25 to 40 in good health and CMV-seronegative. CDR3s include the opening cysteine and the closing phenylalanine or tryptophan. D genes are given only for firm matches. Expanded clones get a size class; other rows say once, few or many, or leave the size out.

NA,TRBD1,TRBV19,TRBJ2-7,TGTGCCAGTAGATCAGGGGGCGTCTACGAGCAGTACTTC,CASRSGGVYEQYF
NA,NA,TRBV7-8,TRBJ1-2,TGTGCCAGCAGCTTGAACCCTCTGAGCCACTATGGCTACACCTTC,CASSLNPLSHYGYTF
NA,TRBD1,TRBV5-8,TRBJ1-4,TGTGCCAGCAGAAATTGGGGGACAGGGAATGAAAAACTGTTTTTT,CASRNWGTGNEKLFF
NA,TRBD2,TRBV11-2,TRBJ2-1,TGTGCCAGCAGCTTAGTCGGCGGGAGCACCTCCTACAATGAGCAGTTCTTC,CASSLVGGSTSYNEQFF
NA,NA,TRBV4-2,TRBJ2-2,TGTGCCAGCAGCCAAGAAACGGGAGCAGAGTATTACACCGGGGAGCTGTTTTTT,CASSQETGAEYYTGELFF
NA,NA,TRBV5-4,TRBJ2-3,TGTGCCAGCAGCCAAGGGGCAACCACAGATACGCAGTATTTT,CASSQGATTDTQYF
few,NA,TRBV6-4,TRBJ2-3,TGTGCCAGCAGTGACTCTGCTAGCGGCACAGATACGCAGTATTTT,CASSDSASGTDTQYF
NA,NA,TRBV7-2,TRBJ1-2,TGTGCCAGCAGCTTAGAAGCGGGCAGGATGAACTATGGCTACACCTTC,CASSLEAGRMNYGYTF
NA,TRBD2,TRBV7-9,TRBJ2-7,TGTGCCAGCAGCTTAGCCCTAGCGGGAGCCCTCGAGCAGTACTTC,CASSLALAGALEQYF
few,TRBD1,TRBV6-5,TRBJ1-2,TGTGCCAGCAGGAAGACAGGGTCTTCGAGTGGCTACACCTTC,CASRKTGSSSGYTF
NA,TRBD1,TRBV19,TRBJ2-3,TGTGCCCCCCCCGGACGGGGACAGGGGGCGACAGGAGATACGCAGTATTTT,CAPPGRGQGATGDTQYF
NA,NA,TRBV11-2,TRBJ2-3,TGTGCCAGCAGTTTCCCCTATGGTGGGCTTAGCACAGATACGCAGTATTTT,CASSFPYGGLSTDTQYF
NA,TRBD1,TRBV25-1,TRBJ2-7,TGTGCCAGCAGTGATCCGGGACAGGGTCTCTCCTACGAGCAGTACTTC,CASSDPGQGLSYEQYF
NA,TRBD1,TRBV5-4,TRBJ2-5,TGTGCCAGCAGCTTAGACGTGCGACAGGGGGCCGGAGAGACCCAGTACTTC,CASSLDVRQGAGETQYF
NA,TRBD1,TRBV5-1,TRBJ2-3,TGCGCCGGCAGCTTGGTAACAGGGACAGCTTCTAGCACAGATACGCAGTATTTT,CAGSLVTGTASSTDTQYF
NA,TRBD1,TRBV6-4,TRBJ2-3,TGTGCCAGCAGTGCCGACAGGGGTGATACGCAGTATTTT,CASSADRGDTQYF
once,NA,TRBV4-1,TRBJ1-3,TGCGCCAGCAGGCTAAATCGCGGGGCCTCTGGAAACACCATATATTTT,CASRLNRGASGNTIYF
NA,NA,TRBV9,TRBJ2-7,TGTGCCAGCAGCGTAGAGGGACTGGGCCCCTACGAGCAGTACTTC,CASSVEGLGPYEQYF
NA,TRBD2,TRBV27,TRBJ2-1,TGTGCCAGCACCCTTTCTAGCGGGGTATGGGATGAGCAGTTCTTC,CASTLSSGVWDEQFF
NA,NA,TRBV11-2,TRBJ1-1,TGTGCCAGCAGATTCTTTGCCGGGAGTGGCACTGAAGCTTTCTTT,CASRFFAGSGTEAFF
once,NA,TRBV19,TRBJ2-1,TGTGCCAGTAGTATAGTAGCCAGGGGCTCCTACAATGAGCAGTTCTTC,CASSIVARGSYNEQFF
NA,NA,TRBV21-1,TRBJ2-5,TGTGCCAGCAGCAAAGCGCAAACTAGCGGAGAGACCCAGTACTTC,CASSKAQTSGETQYF
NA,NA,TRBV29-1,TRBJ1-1,TGCAGCGGTGCACGGTATTACACTGAAGCTTTCTTT,CSGARYYTEAFF
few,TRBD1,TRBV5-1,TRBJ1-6,TGCGCCAGCAGCAGCAAAGGGACAGGGGTGACTAGCCTGAATTCACCCCTCCACTTT,CASSSKGTGVTSLNSPLHF
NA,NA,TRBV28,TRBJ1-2,TGTGCCAGCAGTTTACGGGCAGGGTATGGCTACACCTTC,CASSLRAGYGYTF
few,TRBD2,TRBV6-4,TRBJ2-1,TGTGCCAGCAGTGACTCGGGGGGGTACAATGAGCAGTTCTTC,CASSDSGGYNEQFF
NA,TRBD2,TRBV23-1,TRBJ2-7,TGCGCCAGCAGTCCAGGGACTAGCGGGAGGGCCTACGAGCAGTACTTC,CASSPGTSGRAYEQYF
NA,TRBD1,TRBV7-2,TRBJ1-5,TGTGCCAGCAGCCAAGGGGGCTGGGAGCCCCAGCATTTT,CASSQGGWEPQHF